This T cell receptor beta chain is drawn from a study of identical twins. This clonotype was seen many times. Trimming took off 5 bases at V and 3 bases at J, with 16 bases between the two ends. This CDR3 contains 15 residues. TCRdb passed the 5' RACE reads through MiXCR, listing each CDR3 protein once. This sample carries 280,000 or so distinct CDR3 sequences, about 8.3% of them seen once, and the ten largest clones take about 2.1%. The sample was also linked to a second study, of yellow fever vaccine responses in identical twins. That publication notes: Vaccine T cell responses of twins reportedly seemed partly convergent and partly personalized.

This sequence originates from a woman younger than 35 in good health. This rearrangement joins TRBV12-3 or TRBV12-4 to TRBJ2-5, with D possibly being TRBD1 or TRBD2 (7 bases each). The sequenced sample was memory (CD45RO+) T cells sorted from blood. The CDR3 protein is CASSPGRGGKETQYF. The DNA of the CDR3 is TGTGCCAGCAGTCCGGGCAGGGGGGGAAAAGAGACCCAGTACTTC.